These T cell receptor beta chains were read from a single sample in a study of blood T cell repertoires in COVID-19. TCRdb keeps only in-frame clones here, not all; method: immunoSEQ multiplex PCR. The sample has roughly 240,000 clones, 88% seen once. Sequenced: PBMCs or T cells enriched from blood (not recorded which). The receptors were gathered from a woman in her thirties or forties with acute COVID-19. Both conserved end residues are part of each CDR3. A D gene is named only where the DNA matches it firmly. The size entry is marked missing in some rows and otherwise reads once, few, many or a size class.

>.|TRBJ2-7|TRBV6-2/TRBV6-3|TRBD1
CASSPVGQGYEQYF
TGTGCCAGCAGCCCCGTGGGACAGGGCTACGAGCAGTACTTC
>few|TRBJ1-4|TRBV14|TRBD1
CASSQRQGGEKLFF
TGTGCCAGCAGCCAGAGACAGGGCGGTGAAAAACTGTTTTTT
>.|TRBJ2-1|TRBV12-3/TRBV12-4|TRBD1
CASSTLQGNEQFF
TGTGCCAGCAGCACGTTACAGGGGAATGAGCAGTTCTTC
>.|TRBJ2-5|TRBV10-3|TRBD1
CAISRTGQETQYF
TGTGCCATCAGCCGGACAGGACAGGAGACCCAGTACTTC
>.|TRBJ2-2|TRBV30|TRBD2
CAWSRYGTGGGELFF
TGTGCTTGGTCGAGATACGGTACGGGGGGCGGGGAGCTGTTTTTT
>.|TRBJ2-5|TRBV5-1|.
CASSSRTGDGETQYF
TGCGCCAGCAGCTCGAGGACTGGGGATGGCGAGACCCAGTACTTC
>.|TRBJ2-1|TRBV18|TRBD1
CASSPSADRGLSYNEQFF
TGTGCCAGCTCACCTTCAGCGGACAGGGGGCTATCCTACAATGAGCAGTTCTTC
>.|TRBJ2-5|TRBV4-2|TRBD2
CASSPGLAGGQETQYF
TGTGCCAGCAGCCCGGGACTAGCGGGGGGGCAAGAGACCCAGTACTTC
>once|TRBJ2-7|TRBV7-2|.
CASSLRQTYEQYF
TGTGCCAGCAGCTTAAGACAGACCTACGAGCAGTACTTC
>.|TRBJ2-5|TRBV15|TRBD2
CATSRDWGGTQYF
TGTGCCACCAGCAGAGATTGGGGGGGGACCCAGTACTTC
>.|TRBJ2-1|TRBV19|TRBD2
CASSITSGSFNEQFF
TGTGCCAGTAGTATCACTAGCGGGAGCTTTAATGAGCAGTTCTTC
>.|TRBJ2-3|TRBV4-1|TRBD2
CASSQQAGVGDTQYF
TGCGCCAGCAGCCAACAAGCGGGAGTAGGAGATACGCAGTATTTT
>.|TRBJ1-2|TRBV2|.
CASSVIDGSGYTF
TGTGCCAGCAGTGTAATAGACGGGAGTGGCTACACCTTC
>once|TRBJ1-3|TRBV19|.
CASSILGNTIYF
TGTGCCAGTAGTATACTTGGAAACACCATATATTTT
>.|TRBJ1-3|TRBV30|.
CAWSLNSGNTIYF
TGTGCCTGGAGTCTTAATTCTGGAAACACCATATATTTT
>.|TRBJ2-5|TRBV19|TRBD1
CASSIAGRGETQYF
TGTGCCAGTAGTATAGCGGGCAGGGGGGAGACCCAGTACTTC
>.|TRBJ1-6|TRBV19|.
CASAGNNSPLHF
TGTGCCAGTGCGGGGAATAATTCACCCCTCCACTTT